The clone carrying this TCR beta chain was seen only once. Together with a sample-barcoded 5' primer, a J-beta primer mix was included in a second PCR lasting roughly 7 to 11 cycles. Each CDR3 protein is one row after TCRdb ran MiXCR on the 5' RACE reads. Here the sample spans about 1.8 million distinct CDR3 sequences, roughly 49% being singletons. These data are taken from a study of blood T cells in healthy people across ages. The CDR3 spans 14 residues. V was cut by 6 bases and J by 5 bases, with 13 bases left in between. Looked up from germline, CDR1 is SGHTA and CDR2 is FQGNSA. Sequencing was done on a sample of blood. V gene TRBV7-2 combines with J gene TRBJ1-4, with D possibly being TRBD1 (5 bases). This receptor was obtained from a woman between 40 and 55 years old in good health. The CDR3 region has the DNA TGTGCCAGCAGACGGGGACGGGGAAATGAAAAACTGTTTTTT. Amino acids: CASRRGRGNEKLFF.